This TCR beta chain originates from a study of blood T cell repertoires in COVID-19. Study-level information: From the United States, Italy and Spain came samples of acute and convalescent COVID-19. T cells, B-cell-depleted T cells, or PBMCs supplied cDNA or gDNA.

As handled by the study authors: Amplifying reference gene primers gave estimates of nucleated cell counts. Sequencing used immunoSEQ multiplex PCR; TCRdb keeps in-frame clones, though not all of them. For V, J and clone size, that table is used; D and trimming come from the DNA. Among some 53,000 clones listed, less than 95% were seen once. This CDR3 is built from 13 residues. The V end was cut by 2 bases, the J end by 6 bases, with 11 bases between. In germline, CDR1 is GTSNPN, CDR2 SVGIG (reference sequence). The sample comprised peripheral blood. This TCR was recovered from a human donor in a cohort sampled during active COVID-19. The V and J genes are TRBV30 and TRBJ1-5; tentatively, D is TRBD1 (5 bases). The CDR3 region has the DNA TGTGCCTGGAGTAAGGGGCTGGGTCAGCCCCAGCATTTT. Translation: CAWSKGLGQPQHF.